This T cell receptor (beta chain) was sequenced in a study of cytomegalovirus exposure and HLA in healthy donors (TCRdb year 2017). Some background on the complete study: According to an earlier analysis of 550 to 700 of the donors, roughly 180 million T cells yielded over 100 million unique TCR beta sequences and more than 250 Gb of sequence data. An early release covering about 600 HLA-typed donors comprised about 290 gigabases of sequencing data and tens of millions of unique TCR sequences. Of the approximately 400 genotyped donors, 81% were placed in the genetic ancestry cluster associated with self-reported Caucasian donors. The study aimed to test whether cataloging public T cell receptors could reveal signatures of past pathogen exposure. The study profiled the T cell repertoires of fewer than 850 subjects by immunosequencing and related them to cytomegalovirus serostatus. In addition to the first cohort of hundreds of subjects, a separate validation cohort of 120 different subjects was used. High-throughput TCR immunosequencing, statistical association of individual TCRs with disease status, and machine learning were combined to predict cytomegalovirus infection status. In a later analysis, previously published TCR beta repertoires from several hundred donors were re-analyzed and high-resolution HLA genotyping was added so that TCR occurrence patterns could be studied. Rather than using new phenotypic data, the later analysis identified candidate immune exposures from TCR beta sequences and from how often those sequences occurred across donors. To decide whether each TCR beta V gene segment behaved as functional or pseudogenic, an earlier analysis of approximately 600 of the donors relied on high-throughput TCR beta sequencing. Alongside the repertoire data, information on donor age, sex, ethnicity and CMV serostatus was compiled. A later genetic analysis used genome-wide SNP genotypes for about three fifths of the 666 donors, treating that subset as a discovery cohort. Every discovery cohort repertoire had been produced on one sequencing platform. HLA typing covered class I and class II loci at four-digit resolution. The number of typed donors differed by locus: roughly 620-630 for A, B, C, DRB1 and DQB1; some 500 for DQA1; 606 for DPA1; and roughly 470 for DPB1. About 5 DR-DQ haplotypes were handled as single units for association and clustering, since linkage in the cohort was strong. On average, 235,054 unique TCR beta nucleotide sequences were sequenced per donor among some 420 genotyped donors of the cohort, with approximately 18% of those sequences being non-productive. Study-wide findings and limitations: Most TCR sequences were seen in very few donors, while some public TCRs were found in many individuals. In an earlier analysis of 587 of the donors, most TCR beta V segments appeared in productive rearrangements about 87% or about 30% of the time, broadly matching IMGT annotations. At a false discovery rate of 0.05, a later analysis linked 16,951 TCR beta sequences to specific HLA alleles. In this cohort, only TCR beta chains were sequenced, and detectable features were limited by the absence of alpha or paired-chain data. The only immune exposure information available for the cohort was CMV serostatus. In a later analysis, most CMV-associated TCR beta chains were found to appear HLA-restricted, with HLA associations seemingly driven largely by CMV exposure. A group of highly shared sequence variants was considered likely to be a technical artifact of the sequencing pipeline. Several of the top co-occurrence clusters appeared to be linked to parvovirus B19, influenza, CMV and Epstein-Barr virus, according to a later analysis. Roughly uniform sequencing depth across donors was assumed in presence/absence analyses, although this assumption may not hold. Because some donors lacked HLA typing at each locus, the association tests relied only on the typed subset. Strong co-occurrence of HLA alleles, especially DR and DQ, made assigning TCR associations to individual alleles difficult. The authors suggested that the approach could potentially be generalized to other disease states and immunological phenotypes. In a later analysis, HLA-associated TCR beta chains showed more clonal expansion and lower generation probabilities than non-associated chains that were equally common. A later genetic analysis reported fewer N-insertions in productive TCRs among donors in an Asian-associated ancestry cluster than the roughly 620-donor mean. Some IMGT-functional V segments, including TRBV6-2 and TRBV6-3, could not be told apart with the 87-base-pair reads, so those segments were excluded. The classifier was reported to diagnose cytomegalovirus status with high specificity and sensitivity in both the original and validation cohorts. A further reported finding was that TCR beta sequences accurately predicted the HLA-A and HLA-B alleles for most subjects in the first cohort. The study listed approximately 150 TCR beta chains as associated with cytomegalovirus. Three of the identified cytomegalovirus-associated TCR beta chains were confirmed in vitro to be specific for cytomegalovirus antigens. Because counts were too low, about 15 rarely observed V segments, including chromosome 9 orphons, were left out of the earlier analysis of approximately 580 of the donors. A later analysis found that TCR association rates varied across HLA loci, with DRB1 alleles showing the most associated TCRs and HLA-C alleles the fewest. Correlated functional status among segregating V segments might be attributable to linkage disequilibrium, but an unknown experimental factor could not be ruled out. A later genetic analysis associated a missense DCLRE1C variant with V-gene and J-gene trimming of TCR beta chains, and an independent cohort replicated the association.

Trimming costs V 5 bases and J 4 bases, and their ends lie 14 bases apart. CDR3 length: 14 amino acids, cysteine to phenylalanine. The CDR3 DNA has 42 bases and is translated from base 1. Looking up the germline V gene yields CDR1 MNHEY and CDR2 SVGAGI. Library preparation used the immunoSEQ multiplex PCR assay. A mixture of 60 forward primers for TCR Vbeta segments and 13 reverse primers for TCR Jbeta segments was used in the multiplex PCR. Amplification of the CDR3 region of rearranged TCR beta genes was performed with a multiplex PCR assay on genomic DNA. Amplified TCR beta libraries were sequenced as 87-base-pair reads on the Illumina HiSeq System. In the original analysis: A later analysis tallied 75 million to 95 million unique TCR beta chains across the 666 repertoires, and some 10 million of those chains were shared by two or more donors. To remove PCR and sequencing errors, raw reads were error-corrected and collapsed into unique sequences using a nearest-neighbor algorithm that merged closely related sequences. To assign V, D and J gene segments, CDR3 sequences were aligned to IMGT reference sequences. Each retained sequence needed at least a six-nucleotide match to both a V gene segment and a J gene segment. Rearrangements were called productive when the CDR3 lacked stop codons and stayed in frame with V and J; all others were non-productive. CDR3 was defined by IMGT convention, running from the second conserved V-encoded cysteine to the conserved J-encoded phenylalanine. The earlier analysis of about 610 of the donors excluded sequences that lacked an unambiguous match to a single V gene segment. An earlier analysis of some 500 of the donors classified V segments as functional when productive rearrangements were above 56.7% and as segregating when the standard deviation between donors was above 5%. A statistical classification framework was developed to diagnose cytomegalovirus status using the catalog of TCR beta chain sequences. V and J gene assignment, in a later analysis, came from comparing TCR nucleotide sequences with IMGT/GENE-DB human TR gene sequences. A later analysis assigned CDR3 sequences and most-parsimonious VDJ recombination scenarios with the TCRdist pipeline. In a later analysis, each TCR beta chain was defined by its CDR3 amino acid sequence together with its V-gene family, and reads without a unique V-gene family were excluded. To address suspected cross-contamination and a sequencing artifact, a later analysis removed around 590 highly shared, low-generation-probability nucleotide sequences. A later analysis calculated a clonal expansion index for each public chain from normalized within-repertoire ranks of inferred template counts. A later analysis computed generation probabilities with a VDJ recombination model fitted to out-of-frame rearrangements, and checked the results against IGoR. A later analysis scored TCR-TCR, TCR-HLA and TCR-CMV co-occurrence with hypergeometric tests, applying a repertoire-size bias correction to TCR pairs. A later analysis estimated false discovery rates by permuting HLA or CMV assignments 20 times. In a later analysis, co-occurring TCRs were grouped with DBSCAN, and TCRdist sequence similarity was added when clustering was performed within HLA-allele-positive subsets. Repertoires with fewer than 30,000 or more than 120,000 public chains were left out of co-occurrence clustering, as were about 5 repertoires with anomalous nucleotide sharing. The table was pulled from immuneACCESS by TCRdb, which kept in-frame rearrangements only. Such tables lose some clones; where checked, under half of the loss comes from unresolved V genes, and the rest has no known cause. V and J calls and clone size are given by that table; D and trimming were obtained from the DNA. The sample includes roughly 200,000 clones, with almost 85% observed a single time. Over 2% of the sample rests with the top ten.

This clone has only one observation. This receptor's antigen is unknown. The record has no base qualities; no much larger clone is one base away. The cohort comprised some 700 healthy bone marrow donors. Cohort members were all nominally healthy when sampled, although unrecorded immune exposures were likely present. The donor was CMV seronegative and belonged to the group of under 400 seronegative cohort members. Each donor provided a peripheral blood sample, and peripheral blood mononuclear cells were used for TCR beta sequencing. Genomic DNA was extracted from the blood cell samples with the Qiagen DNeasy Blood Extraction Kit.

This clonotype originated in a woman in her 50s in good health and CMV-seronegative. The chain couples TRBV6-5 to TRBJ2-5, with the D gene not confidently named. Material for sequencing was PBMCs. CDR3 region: CASSLLSGGETQYF. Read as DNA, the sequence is TGTGCCAGCAGTCTACTCTCAGGTGGAGAGACCCAGTACTTC.